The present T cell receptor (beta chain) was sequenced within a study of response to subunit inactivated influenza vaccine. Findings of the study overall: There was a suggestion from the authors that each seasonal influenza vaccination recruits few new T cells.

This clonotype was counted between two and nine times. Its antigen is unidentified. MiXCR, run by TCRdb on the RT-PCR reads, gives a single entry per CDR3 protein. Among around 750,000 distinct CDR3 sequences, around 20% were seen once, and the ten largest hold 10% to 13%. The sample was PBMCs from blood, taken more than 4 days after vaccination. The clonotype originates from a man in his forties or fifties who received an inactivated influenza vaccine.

The CDR3 DNA sequence: TGCGCCAGCAGCCAAGTTTGGAACACCGGGGAGCTGTTTTTT. Its protein is CASSQVWNTGELFF. This chain joins TRBV4-3 and TRBJ2-2, with D uncertain. V was clipped by 1 base and J by 1 base, with 4 bases between them. The CDR3 runs 14 residues. From germline, CDR1 is LGHNA and CDR2 YSLEER.